The 15 T cell receptor beta chains below were found in one sample sequenced in a study of T cells after yellow fever vaccination. Each CDR3 protein gets one entry after TCRdb re-called the 5' RACE reads with MiXCR. This table has some 500,000 distinct CDR3 sequences, around an eighth appearing once. The sequences come from PBMCs, collected on the day of the yellow fever booster vaccination. The receptors were sampled from a man aged 25-40 years who received the YFV17D yellow fever vaccine.

This clonotype has only a few counts. The CDR3 coding sequence is TGTGCCAGCGGACTCGGGACCTACGAGCAGTACTTC. Protein sequence: CASGLGTYEQYF. The chain combines TRBV28 with TRBJ2-7, with D possibly matching TRBD2 (5 bases). CDR1 and CDR2 (germline): MDHEN, SYDVKM. The CDR3 is 12 residues long. Trimming took off 8 bases at V and 2 bases at J, with 10 bases between the two ends.

This clonotype was seen only a few times. The V gene is TRBV28, the J gene TRBJ2-1; D is ambiguous. The V and J ends lost 6 bases and 7 bases respectively, with 7 bases between them. The CDR3 runs to 11 residues. Germline V lookup: CDR1 MDHEN, CDR2 SYDVKM. The chain's CDR3 is CASRKGNEQFF. CDR3 nucleotides: TGTGCCAGCAGAAAAGGTAATGAGCAGTTCTTC.

The genes are TRBV30 and TRBJ1-6; D possibly corresponds to TRBD1 (6 bases). V was trimmed by 0 bases and J by 9 bases, leaving 9 bases between them. Germline CDR1 is GTSNPN and CDR2 is SVGIG (reference sequence). The CDR3 sequence is 13 residues long. The CDR3 nucleotides are TGTGCCTGGAGTGTACAGGGTAGTTCACCCCTCCACTTT. Residues: CAWSVQGSSPLHF. Using reference TRBV30 and TRBJ1-6 for the parts outside the CDR3, the full variable domain is SQTIHQWPATLVQPVGSPLSLECTVEGTSNPNLYWYRQAAGRGLQLLFYSVGIGQISSEVPQNLSASRPQDRQFILSSKKLLLSDSGFYLCAWSVQGSSPLHFGNGTRLTVT.

The chain carries TRBV24-1 and TRBJ2-1; D unresolved. Germline assignment: CDR1 KGHDR and CDR2 SFDVKD. V was pared by 3 bases and J by 7 bases, with 9 bases between. The CDR3 runs 13 residues. The CDR3 spells CATSDPSRNEQFF. CDR3 sequence (DNA): TGTGCCACCAGTGATCCGTCTAGGAATGAGCAGTTCTTC.

This clonotype occurred many times. This chain uses TRBV12-3 or TRBV12-4 with TRBJ2-2; TRBD2 matches at 11 bases. The junction had 2 bases not matched to a gene; V was cut back by 3 bases and J by 2 bases. The CDR3 length is 16 residues. The CDR3 DNA is TGTGCCAGCAGTTTTGGGACTAGCGGAAACACCGGGGAGCTGTTTTTT. Translated, it gives CASSFGTSGNTGELFF.

The DNA for the CDR3 is TGCGCCAGCAGTCCAGACCCCGGGCGAATTGCCTACGAGCAGTACTTC. Its protein is CASSPDPGRIAYEQYF. This chain joins TRBV5-1 and TRBJ2-7; D uncertain. CDR3 length: 16 amino acids. CDR1 SGHRS and CDR2 YFSETQ come from the germline V gene. V lost 5 bases, J lost 2 bases, and 20 bases lay in between.

This clonotype was picked up many times. V gene TRBV14 combines with J gene TRBJ2-3, with D possibly matching TRBD2 (5 bases). CDR3 length equals 15 residues. V was clipped by 0 bases and J by 2 bases, with 9 bases between them. From germline, CDR1 is SGHDN and CDR2 FVKESK. For the CDR3, the DNA is TGTGCCAGCAGCCAAGACCGGGGAGTCACAGATACGCAGTATTTT. Its translation: CASSQDRGVTDTQYF. The complete variable domain, with remaining parts taken from reference TRBV14 and TRBJ2-3, reads EAGVTQFPSHSVIEKGQTVTLRCDPISGHDNLYWYRRVMGKEIKFLLHFVKESKQDESGMPNNRFLAERTGGTYSTLKVQPAELEDSGVYFCASSQDRGVTDTQYFGPGTRLTVL.

This clonotype has a handful of counts. The junction and the germline gene differ at one end; a read error may be behind it. V usage is TRBV18 and J usage is TRBJ2-3; 9 bases match TRBD1. The CDR3 extends over 13 amino acids. Looked up from germline, CDR1 is KGHSH and CDR2 is LQKENI. The CDR3 here is CASSQGAADTQYF. DNA for the CDR3: TGTGCCAGTTCACAGGGGGCTGCAGATACGCAGTATTTT. Full variable domain (outside the CDR3, taken from reference TRBV18 and TRBJ2-3): NAGVMQNPRHLVRRRGQEARLRCSPMKGHSHVYWYRQLPEEGLKFMVYLQKENIIDESGMPKERFSAEFPKEGPSILRIQQVVRGDSAAYFCASSQGAADTQYFGPGTRLTVL.

The chain is built from TRBV5-4 and TRBJ2-1; 10 nucleotides match TRBD2. The CDR3 has 15 residues. The germline CDR1 and CDR2 sequences are SGHNT and YYREEE (reference sequence). The V and J ends lost 3 bases and 10 bases, in that order; junction bases with no gene match: 10. The CDR3 coding sequence is TGTGCCAGCAGCTGGGTCCCCACTAGCGGGGAAGAGCAGTTCTTC. Its translation is CASSWVPTSGEEQFF.

This clonotype was observed a few times. The chain couples TRBV20-1 to TRBJ1-1, with 8 bases that match TRBD1. CDR1 and CDR2 from the germline V gene are DFQATT and SNEGSKA (reference sequence). The CDR3 runs 14 residues. V lost 0 bases, J lost 5 bases, and 5 bases stayed unmatched. Written as DNA, the CDR3 is TGCAGTGCTAGAGACCAGGGGGCGAGGACTGAAGCTTTCTTT. Translating gives CSARDQGARTEAFF.

The J gene is TRBJ2-7, the V gene TRBV20-1; tentatively, D is TRBD1 (5 bases). Germline loops: CDR1 DFQATT, CDR2 SNEGSKA (reference sequence). V lost 6 bases, J lost 4 bases, and 16 bases lay in between. The CDR3 runs to 13 residues. The CDR3 here is CSAPRQKSYEQYF. For the CDR3, the DNA is TGCAGTGCACCCCGACAGAAATCATACGAGCAGTACTTC.

The sample holds a few counts of this clonotype. V and J are TRBV20-1 and TRBJ2-7; D might be TRBD1 (6 bases). CDR1 DFQATT and CDR2 SNEGSKA come from the germline V gene (reference sequence). V lost 5 bases to trimming and J lost 0 bases, with 11 bases between them. The CDR3 consists of 13 residues. In DNA form, the CDR3 reads TGCAGTGCTCTGACAGGACTCTCCTACGAGCAGTACTTC. It codes for CSALTGLSYEQYF.

V is TRBV7-8 and J is TRBJ1-2, with TRBD1 identical over 11 bases. CDR3 length: 13 amino acids. V was pared by 3 bases and J by 11 bases, with 5 bases of the junction left unmatched. From germline, CDR1 is SGHVS and CDR2 FQNEAQ. In DNA form, the CDR3 reads TGTGCCAGCAGCTTCCGGGACAGGGGGGTTTACACCTTC. Its translation: CASSFRDRGVYTF. Full variable domain (rest looked up from reference TRBV7-8 and TRBJ1-2): GAGVSQSPRYKVAKRGQDVALRCDPISGHVSLFWYQQALGQGPEFLTYFQNEAQLDKSGLPSDRFFAERPEGSVSTLKIQRTQQEDSAVYLCASSFRDRGVYTFGSGTRLTVV.

The chain recombines TRBV20-1 with TRBJ2-7, with TRBD2 identical over 9 bases. Trimming cost V 1 base and J 6 bases; bases outside gene matches: 7. The CDR3 is 14 amino acids. From germline, CDR1 is DFQATT and CDR2 SNEGSKA (reference sequence). CDR3 sequence reads: CSARGGRDPSEQYF. CDR3 nucleotide sequence: TGCAGTGCTAGAGGCGGGAGGGACCCGAGCGAGCAGTACTTC.

Only a few counts were recorded for this clonotype. This chain uses TRBV18 with TRBJ2-7; D remains ambiguous. This CDR3 is 15 amino acids long. Germline V gene sequence: CDR1 KGHSH, CDR2 LQKENI. Trimming shortened V by 0 bases and J by 3 bases, and 12 bases separated the two germline ends. CDR3 sequence (DNA): TGTGCCAGCTCACCACCGAACTCCCGAGACTACGAGCAGTACTTC. Its protein product is CASSPPNSRDYEQYF.